This T cell receptor (beta chain) appears in the sequencing data of a study of CD8 T cells in ankylosing spondylitis. Germline V gene lookup returns CDR1 LNHNV and CDR2 YYDKDF (reference sequence). After removal of 2 bases from V and 2 bases from J, the junction contained 12 bases not matched to a gene. The CDR3 has 18 residues. This clonotype was seen at least ten times. Quantitative 5'-RACE with molecular barcodes produced the TCR beta libraries. TCRdb recomputed calls from the 5' RACE reads with MiXCR, one row per CDR3 protein. This sample has roughly 150,000 distinct CDR3 sequences, with around a third found just once.

The specimen was synovial fluid, either unsorted or a sorted T cell fraction (not recorded which). The chain recombines TRBV15 with TRBJ1-5; 7 bases match TRBD1. The source of this sequence is a male donor with ankylosing spondylitis. CDR3 amino acids: CATSRLHGGGVGNQPQHF. The CDR3 DNA is TGTGCCACCAGCAGATTACATGGAGGGGGCGTAGGCAATCAGCCCCAGCATTTT.